This T cell receptor (beta chain) was recovered during a study of cytomegalovirus exposure and HLA in healthy donors. The study, taken as a whole, reports: A later analysis revealed that TCR association rates differed between HLA loci, peaking at DRB1 and bottoming out at HLA-C. The authors enumerated 150 to 200 TCR beta chains as linked to cytomegalovirus. Within a later analysis, the majority of CMV-associated TCR beta chains appeared HLA-restricted.

The V gene end was trimmed by 8 bases and the J gene end by 3 bases; junction bases not matched to a gene: 13. The CDR3 extends over 16 amino acids. Germline values: CDR1 MNHNY, CDR2 SVGAGI (reference sequence). A note on this clone: Its specificity is unknown.

Donors had nominal health at sampling but likely had unrecorded immune exposures. Use of 60 Vbeta and 13 Jbeta primers characterized the PCR. Profiling relied on immunoSEQ multiplex PCR, and the TCRdb table lists in-frame clones only, not all of them. The profile covers some 170,000 clones, with around 88% appearing a single time and about 0.93% taken by the ten largest. This chain links TRBV6-6 with TRBJ1-5; 7 bases match TRBD1. Sample: PBMCs. This TCR was recovered from a woman in her twenties or thirties in good health and CMV-seronegative. Written as DNA, the CDR3 is TGTGCCAGCTACCCGGGGTCCAGGGGGGACAATCAGCCCCAGCATTTT. Amino acid sequence: CASYPGSRGDNQPQHF.